These 14 T cell receptor beta chains were all obtained from the same sample, sequenced in a study of blood T cell repertoires in COVID-19. Generated by immunoSEQ multiplex PCR, the TCRdb table keeps only in-frame clones and is missing some. In the table there are around 190,000 clones, more than 60% of which are singletons. The sequenced sample was peripheral blood. The origin of the receptors is a woman aged 45 to 65 with acute or convalescent COVID-19.

About this clone itself: One junction end disagrees with the germline gene, perhaps due to a read error. The chain carries TRBV7-7 and TRBJ2-3; the D gene is possibly TRBD2 (6 bases). This CDR3 has 14 amino acids. CDR1 and CDR2 (germline): SSHAT, FNYEAQ (reference sequence). DNA of the CDR3: TGTGCTAGCAGCTTGGGGGGAAGCGCAGATACGCAGTATTTT. Its translation is CASSLGGSADTQYF.

CDR3 region: CASSPDGTGLSYF. DNA of the CDR3: TGTGCCAGCAGCCCCGACGGGACAGGGTTGTCGTACTTC. The V and J genes are TRBV9 and TRBJ2-4; TRBD1 matches at 9 bases. The CDR3 has 13 residues. V gave up 4 bases and J gave up 15 bases; unmatched junction bases: 11. Germline loops: CDR1 SGDLS, CDR2 YYNGEE.

This chain joins TRBV25-1 and TRBJ1-5; tentatively, D is TRBD1 (6 bases). The CDR3 extends over 14 amino acids. Germline assignment: CDR1 MGHDK and CDR2 SYGVNS. V gave up 4 bases and J gave up 4 bases, with 11 bases separating them. In nucleotides, the CDR3 is TGTGCCAGCAGTGGAAGGACAGCAAATCAGCCCCAGCATTTT. This codes for CASSGRTANQPQHF.

This chain links TRBV19 with TRBJ1-5; D not certain. Trimming removed 7 bases at V and 3 bases at J, with 13 bases between. Germline loops: CDR1 LNHDA, CDR2 SQIVND (reference sequence). The CDR3 loop spans 14 amino acids. The CDR3 DNA reads as TGTGCCAGTACCGATCGGGAAAACAATCAGCCCCAGCATTTT. Protein: CASTDRENNQPQHF.

The V and J genes are TRBV6-5 and TRBJ2-5; 9 nucleotides agree with TRBD2. The CDR3 is 14 amino acids. Losses at the gene ends were 6 bases for V and 3 bases for J; bases not matched to a gene: 5. Germline CDR1 MNHEY, CDR2 SVGAGI. The CDR3 loop reads CASRSGGPKETQYF. CDR3 sequence (DNA): TGTGCCAGCAGGAGCGGGGGGCCAAAAGAGACCCAGTACTTC.

The DNA for the CDR3 is TGTGCCATCAGTGAGTCATCACCAGGGCGGAACATTCAGTACTTC. Translating it yields CAISESSPGRNIQYF. The chain employs TRBV10-3 and TRBJ2-4; D might be TRBD1 (5 bases). Germline values: CDR1 ENHRY, CDR2 SYGVKD. The CDR3 is 15 residues long. Deletions cut 0 bases from V and 7 bases from J, with 13 bases between.

The V call is TRBV18, the J call TRBJ2-7, with TRBD1 identical over 9 bases. The CDR3 contains 16 residues. CDR1 is KGHSH and CDR2 is LQKENI in the germline V gene. Trimming cost V 3 bases and J 7 bases; bases outside gene matches: 13. In nucleotides, the CDR3 is TGTGCCAGCTCACCGCGACCGGGACAGGGAATAGGGGAGCAGTACTTC. Residues: CASSPRPGQGIGEQYF.

The rearrangement joins TRBV3-1 (or the pseudogene TRBV3-2) to TRBJ2-1; the match to TRBD2 covers 9 bases. V lost 7 bases and J lost 4; bases outside the gene matches: 11. Germline V gene sequence: CDR1 LGHDT, CDR2 YNNKEL (reference sequence). The CDR3 is made up of 16 amino acids. CDR3 coding DNA: TGTGCCAGCACCCCAGCGGGGCTAGCGGGGTACAATGAGCAGTTCTTC. This gives the protein CASTPAGLAGYNEQFF.

This chain connects TRBV5-6 to TRBJ1-1; 9 bases fit TRBD1. The CDR3 contains 14 residues. Trimming cost V 3 bases and J 5 bases; bases outside gene matches: 5. Germline CDR1 is SGHDT and CDR2 is YYEEEE. CDR3 sequence: CASSWGQGVTEAFF. The CDR3 nucleotides are TGTGCCAGCAGCTGGGGACAGGGAGTGACTGAAGCTTTCTTT.

The chain recombines TRBV30 with TRBJ1-1, with TRBD1 matching over 9 bases. The CDR3 is 15 residues long. Germline CDR1 and CDR2: GTSNPN and SVGIG (reference sequence). J gave up 2 bases and V 4 bases, and 8 bases lay outside the gene matches. The CDR3 nucleotides read TGTGCCTGGAAAAGGGGGGACAGGGACAACACTGAAGCTTTCTTT. It codes for CAWKRGDRDNTEAFF.

V and J are TRBV30 and TRBJ1-1, with D perhaps TRBD1 (5 bases). The germline V and J ends were trimmed by 5 bases and 0 bases, with 16 bases remaining between them. Germline loops: CDR1 GTSNPN, CDR2 SVGIG (reference sequence). CDR3 length: 15 residues. The CDR3 nucleotides read TGTGCCTGGGTGGGGCCTCCCGTCATGAACACTGAAGCTTTCTTT. Translation gives CAWVGPPVMNTEAFF.

The chain carries TRBV7-2 and TRBJ1-1; maybe TRBD1 (6 bases). CDR3 length equals 15 residues. The V end lost 5 bases, the J end lost 4 bases, and 17 bases lay between the germline ends. Germline V gene data show CDR1 as SGHTA and CDR2 as FQGNSA. This CDR3 reads CASSPQGLAGTEAFF. The CDR3 DNA reads as TGTGCCAGCAGCCCGCAGGGGTTAGCGGGCACTGAAGCTTTCTTT. The full variable domain, in which reference TRBV7-2 and TRBJ1-1 provide the parts outside the CDR3, is GAGVSQSPSNKVTEKGKDVELRCDPISGHTALYWYRQSLGQGLEFLIYFQGNSAPDKSGLPSDRFSAERTGGSVSTLTIQRTQQEDSAVYLCASSPQGLAGTEAFFGQGTRLTVV.

The chain employs TRBV2 and TRBJ1-2; tentatively, D is TRBD1 (6 bases). The V gene's germline CDR1 is SNHLY and CDR2 FYNNEI. The CDR3 has 12 amino acids. V shed 5 bases and J shed 5 bases, with 9 bases lying between them. The chain's CDR3 is CASSKDRYGYTF. The CDR3 DNA reads TGTGCCAGCAGTAAGGACAGATATGGCTACACCTTC.

This clone was seen more than once but under ten times. This chain uses TRBV20-1 with TRBJ2-7; D possibly corresponds to TRBD1 (6 bases). Germline assignment: CDR1 DFQATT and CDR2 SNEGSKA (reference sequence). Trimming took 3 bases from V and 1 from J, leaving 13 bases between them. The CDR3 runs to 14 residues. The CDR3: CSASNPTGSYEQYF. The CDR3, as DNA: TGCAGTGCTAGTAATCCAACAGGGTCCTACGAGCAGTACTTC.